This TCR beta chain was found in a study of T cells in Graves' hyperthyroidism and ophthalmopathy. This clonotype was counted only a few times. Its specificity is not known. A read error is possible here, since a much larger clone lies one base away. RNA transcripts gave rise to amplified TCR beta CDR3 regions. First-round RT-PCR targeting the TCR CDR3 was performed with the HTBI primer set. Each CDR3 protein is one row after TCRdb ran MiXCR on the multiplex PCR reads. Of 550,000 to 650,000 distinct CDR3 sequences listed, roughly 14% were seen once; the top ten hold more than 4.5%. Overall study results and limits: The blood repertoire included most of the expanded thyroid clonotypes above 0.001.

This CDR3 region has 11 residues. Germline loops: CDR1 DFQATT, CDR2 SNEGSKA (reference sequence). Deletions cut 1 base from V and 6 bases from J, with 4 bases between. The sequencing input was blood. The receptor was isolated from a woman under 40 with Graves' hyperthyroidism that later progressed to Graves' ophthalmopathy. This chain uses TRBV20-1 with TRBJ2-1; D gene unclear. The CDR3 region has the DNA TGCAGTGCTAGAGTAGGCAATGAGCAGTTCTTC. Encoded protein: CSARVGNEQFF.